The text below deals with one T cell receptor (beta chain). Original processing notes: Amplification of reference gene primers provided the estimated nucleated cell counts. TCRdb's copy holds only in-frame clones and misses some; the assay was immunoSEQ multiplex PCR. That table is the source of V, J and clone size, and D and trimming were worked out from the DNA. The table records approximately 670,000 clones, around 90% of them present only once. The record originates from a study of blood T cell repertoires in COVID-19. Overall study context: The samples span acute and convalescent COVID-19 from the United States, Italy and Spain. In each case, the material was cDNA or gDNA derived from T cells, B-cell-depleted T cells, or PBMCs.

This CDR3 comprises 16 residues. The V end was cut by 4 bases, the J end by 2 bases, with 16 bases between. Germline assignment: CDR1 KGHDR and CDR2 SFDVKD. The chain couples TRBV24-1 to TRBJ1-2; possible D gene TRBD1, 6 bases. The sequence was obtained from a woman aged 18-30 years with acute or convalescent COVID-19. Material for sequencing was peripheral blood. The CDR3: CATSDPDSPRNYGYTF. Written as DNA, the CDR3 is TGTGCCACCAGTGACCCGGACAGCCCACGAAACTATGGCTACACCTTC.